This TCR beta chain was profiled in a study of blood T cell repertoires in COVID-19. Study summary: From T cells, B-cell-depleted T cells, or PBMCs came the material, which was cDNA or gDNA.

Germline CDR1 and CDR2: MGHDK and SYGVNS. The CDR3 loop spans 17 amino acids. Unmatched junction bases numbered 12, after V lost 6 bases and J lost 4 bases. In the authors' methods: Amplifying reference gene primers gave estimates of nucleated cell counts. Profiled with immunoSEQ multiplex PCR; TCRdb holds only in-frame clones, not every one. That table supplies the V and J calls and clone size; D and trimming were determined from the DNA. The sample lists about 32,000 clones, 90% seen once, with approximately 1% in the top ten. The sequencing sample was made of peripheral blood. The chain couples TRBV25-1 to TRBJ1-5, with 10 bases aligning to TRBD1. This clonotype was obtained from a man aged 65-85 years with active or convalescent COVID-19. The CDR3 region has the DNA TGTGCCAGCAGATTAACCGGACAGGGGGTGGGAAATCAGCCCCAGCATTTT. Translation: CASRLTGQGVGNQPQHF.